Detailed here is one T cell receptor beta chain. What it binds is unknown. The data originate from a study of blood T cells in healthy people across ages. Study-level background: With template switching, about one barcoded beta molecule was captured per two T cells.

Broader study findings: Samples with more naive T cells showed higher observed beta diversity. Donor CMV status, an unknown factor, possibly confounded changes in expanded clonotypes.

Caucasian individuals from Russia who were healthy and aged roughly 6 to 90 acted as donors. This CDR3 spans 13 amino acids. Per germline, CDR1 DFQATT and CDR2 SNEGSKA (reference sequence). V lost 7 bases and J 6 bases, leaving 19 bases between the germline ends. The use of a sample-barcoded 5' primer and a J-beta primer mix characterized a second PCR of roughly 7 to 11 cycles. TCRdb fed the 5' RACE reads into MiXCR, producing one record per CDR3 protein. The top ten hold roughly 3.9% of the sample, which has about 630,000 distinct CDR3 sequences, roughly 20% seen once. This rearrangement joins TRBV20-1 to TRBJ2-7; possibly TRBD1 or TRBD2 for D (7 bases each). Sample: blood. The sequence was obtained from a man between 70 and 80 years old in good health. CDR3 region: CSVKGGGGSEQYF. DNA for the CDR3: TGCAGTGTTAAAGGGGGCGGCGGGAGCGAGCAGTACTTC.